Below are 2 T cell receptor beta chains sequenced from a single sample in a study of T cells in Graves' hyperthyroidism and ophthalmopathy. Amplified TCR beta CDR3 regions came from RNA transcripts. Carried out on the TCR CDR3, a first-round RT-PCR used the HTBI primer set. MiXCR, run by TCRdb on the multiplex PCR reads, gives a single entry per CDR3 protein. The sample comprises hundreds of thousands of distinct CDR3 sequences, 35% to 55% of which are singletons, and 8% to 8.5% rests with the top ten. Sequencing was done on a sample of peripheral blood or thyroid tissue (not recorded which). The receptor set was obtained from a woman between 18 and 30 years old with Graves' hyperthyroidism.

For the CDR3, the DNA is TGTGCCAGCCGGGACGCCGGTCAAGAGACCCAGTACTTC. It yields the protein CASRDAGQETQYF. The V call is TRBV11-3, the J call TRBJ2-5; either TRBD1 or TRBD2 may supply D (5 bases each). The CDR3 spans 13 residues. Trimming stripped 8 bases from V and 2 bases from J, with 12 bases between. Germline V gene data show CDR1 as SGHNT and CDR2 as YENEEA.

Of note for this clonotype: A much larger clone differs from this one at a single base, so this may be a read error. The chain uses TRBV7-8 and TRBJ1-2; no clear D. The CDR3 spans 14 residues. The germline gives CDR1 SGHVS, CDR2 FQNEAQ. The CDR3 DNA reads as TGTGCCAGCAGCTTAGGTGCGCTAAGCTATGGCTGCACCTTC. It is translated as CASSLGALSYGCTF.